This T cell receptor (beta chain) was identified in a study of T cells in Graves' hyperthyroidism and ophthalmopathy. Broader study findings: Ophthalmopathy and stable hyperthyroidism were separated by a 13 V-J model. Clonotypes that were expanded in thyroid above 0.001 mostly appeared in blood too.

Germline values: CDR1 SGHTA, CDR2 FQGNSA. V was clipped by 1 base and J by 0 bases, with 10 bases between them. The CDR3 consists of 15 residues. Amplification targeted TCR beta CDR3 regions from RNA transcripts. Carried out on the TCR CDR3, a first-round RT-PCR used the HTBI primer set. Each CDR3 protein gets one entry after TCRdb re-called the multiplex PCR reads with MiXCR. The repertoire holds about 720,000 distinct CDR3 sequences, with under 20% as singletons. These patients, aged 18 to 65, had recently diagnosed hyperthyroidism lasting under 2 months. A few counts support this clonotype. The antigen remains unidentified.

Sample: blood. The rearrangement joins TRBV7-2 to TRBJ2-7, with a weak D call TRBD1 (5 bases). The clonotype was recovered from a woman aged 45-65 years with Graves' hyperthyroidism that later progressed to Graves' ophthalmopathy. This CDR3 is CASSLERTISYEQYF. The DNA for the CDR3 is TGTGCCAGCAGCTTAGAAAGGACAATCTCCTACGAGCAGTACTTC.